This T cell receptor beta chain was obtained from a study of OX40 agonist ivuxolimab in advanced cancers. Some clones are missing from TCRdb's copy, which holds only in-frame ones; the method was immunoSEQ multiplex PCR. Among about 94,000 clones listed, roughly 88% were seen once. Germline-derived CDR1 and CDR2 are SNHLY and FYNNEI. V shed 8 bases and J 5 bases; nucleotides not matched to a gene: 8. The CDR3 sequence is 13 residues long. Findings of the study overall: Expansion of clones was among the lowest in partial responders at 0.1-3.0 mg/kg.

On this clone itself: Its target is not known.

This receptor was obtained from an adult with an advanced solid tumor such as melanoma, head and neck, liver or kidney cancer. The source material was CD4+ or CD8+ T cells sorted from blood, sampled in a trial of the OX40 agonist ivuxolimab. The J gene is TRBJ2-7, the V gene TRBV2; 8 bases agree with TRBD2. CDR3 sequence reads: CASRGGVRDEQYF. In DNA form, the CDR3 reads TGTGCCAGCCGGGGGGGGGTCCGGGACGAGCAGTACTTC. The full variable domain, in which reference TRBV2 and TRBJ2-7 provide the parts outside the CDR3, is EPEVTQTPSHQVTQMGQEVILRCVPISNHLYFYWYRQILGQKVEFLVSFYNNEISEKSEIFDDQFSVERPDGSNFTLKIRSTKLEDSAMYFCASRGGVRDEQYFGPGTRLTVT.